Below, 16 T cell receptor beta chains from the same sample are listed, as sequenced in a study of long-term antiretroviral therapy in people with HIV. Version v3.0 of the immunoSEQ assay ran at survey level. Assay: immunoSEQ multiplex PCR; the TCRdb copy retains only in-frame clones and omits some. The sample holds roughly 44,000 clones, about 95% seen once. The specimen comprised unsorted PBMCs, sampled 3.7 years after starting antiretroviral therapy. All receptors come from a woman between 50 and 59 years old with HIV.

There are a few counts of this clone. This chain links TRBV30 with TRBJ1-1, with 9 bases aligning to TRBD1. Germline CDR1 GTSNPN, CDR2 SVGIG (reference sequence). J was trimmed by 7 bases and V by 2 bases; bases with no gene match: 5. There are 13 residues in the CDR3. For the CDR3, the DNA is TGTGCCTGGAGTCCATGGACAGGGGATGAAGCTTTCTTT. It is translated as CAWSPWTGDEAFF.

The chain employs TRBV6-6 and TRBJ2-7; the D is unclear. The CDR3 sequence is 13 residues long. Trimming removed 8 bases from V and 3 bases from J, with 14 bases in between. The V gene's germline CDR1 is MNHNY and CDR2 SVGAGI (reference sequence). The CDR3 sequence: CASGFGLFYEQYF. In DNA, the CDR3 is TGTGCCAGCGGCTTCGGGTTGTTCTACGAGCAGTACTTC.

This chain links TRBV2 with TRBJ2-3; D remains ambiguous. Germline-derived CDR1 and CDR2 are SNHLY and FYNNEI. The CDR3 has 13 residues. V gave up 2 bases and J gave up 0 bases, with 3 bases separating them. The CDR3 loop is CASSEWSTDTQYF. DNA of the CDR3: TGTGCCAGCAGTGAATGGAGCACAGATACGCAGTATTTT.

The rearrangement uses TRBV7-9 and TRBJ1-3; 7 bases map to TRBD1. The CDR3 has 15 amino acids. J gave up 0 bases and V 5 bases, and 4 bases lay outside the gene matches. Germline V gives CDR1 SEHNR, CDR2 FQNEAQ (reference sequence). The CDR3 is CASSRTGDSGNTIYF. As DNA, the CDR3 is TGTGCCAGCAGCCGCACAGGGGACTCTGGAAACACCATATATTTT.

In the case of this clone: Its ends do not fully match the called genes, so a read error is possible. The chain combines TRBV7-7 with TRBJ2-1, with unresolved D. In germline, CDR1 is SSHAT, CDR2 FNYEAQ (reference sequence). The CDR3 has 13 amino acids. CDR3 DNA: TGTGCTAGCAGCTTAGCTAGGTACAATGAGCAGTTCTTC. It specifies CASSLARYNEQFF. The full variable domain, with the rest looked up from reference TRBV7-7 and TRBJ2-1, is GAGVSQSPRYKVTKRGQDVTLRCDPISSHATLYWYQQALGQGPEFLTYFNYEAQPDKSGLPSDRFSAERPEGSISTLTIQRTEQRDSAMYRCASSLARYNEQFFGPGTRLTVL.

The V and J genes are TRBV7-2 and TRBJ1-2, with a tentative D call TRBD1 (5 bases). The CDR3 sequence is 13 residues long. The V gene's germline CDR1 is SGHTA and CDR2 FQGNSA. The V gene lost 0 bases and the J gene lost 6 bases, with 8 bases spanning the gap. The CDR3 reads CASSLALQDGYTF. The CDR3 nucleotides are TGTGCCAGCAGCTTAGCGCTACAGGATGGCTACACCTTC. Complete variable domain (other parts from reference TRBV7-2 and TRBJ1-2): GAGVSQSPSNKVTEKGKDVELRCDPISGHTALYWYRQSLGQGLEFLIYFQGNSAPDKSGLPSDRFSAERTGGSVSTLTIQRTQQEDSAVYLCASSLALQDGYTFGSGTRLTVV.

The chain carries TRBV6-4 and TRBJ1-5; 12 bases match TRBD1. V lost 4 bases and J lost 0; bases outside the gene matches: 7. From germline, CDR1 is MRHNA and CDR2 SNTAGT. The CDR3 consists of 18 residues. DNA of the CDR3: TGTGCCAGCAGTGTGTCCGGGACAGGGGGCTTTAGCAATCAGCCCCAGCATTTT. Protein: CASSVSGTGGFSNQPQHF.

J is TRBJ1-6 and V is TRBV6-4, with D hard to call. This CDR3 spans 15 amino acids. Per the germline V gene, CDR1 is MRHNA and CDR2 is SNTAGT. Trimming shortened V by 3 bases and J by 6 bases, and 12 bases separated the two germline ends. CDR3 residues: CASSESRGSNSPLHF. The CDR3 coding sequence is TGTGCCAGCAGTGAAAGTAGAGGGAGTAATTCACCCCTCCACTTT.

The chain has TRBV2 and TRBJ2-7, with D possibly being TRBD2 (7 bases). Per germline, CDR1 SNHLY and CDR2 FYNNEI. The length of the CDR3 is 15 residues. Trimming pared 5 bases from V and 2 bases from J, leaving 16 bases between. The CDR3: CASSREGGGPYEQYF. Written as DNA, the CDR3 is TGTGCCAGCAGTCGAGAGGGGGGGGGCCCCTACGAGCAGTACTTC.

This clone is a singleton in its sample. The rearrangement joins TRBV6-5 to TRBJ2-3; 7 bases line up with TRBD1. Germline CDR1 MNHEY, CDR2 SVGAGI. The junction had 2 bases not matched to a gene; V was cut back by 6 bases and J by 2 bases. The CDR3 spans 13 residues. CDR3 in amino acids: CASRGQDTDTQYF. The CDR3 nucleotides are TGTGCCAGCAGAGGACAGGACACAGATACGCAGTATTTT.

V is TRBV4-3 and J is TRBJ2-4; D is undetermined. This CDR3 spans 17 amino acids. Trimming left V 1 base short and J 1 base short, with 14 bases between. Germline V lookup: CDR1 LGHNA, CDR2 YSLEER. As DNA, the CDR3 is TGCGCCAGCAGCCAAGCTCCCCCCCGTGGGGCCAAAAACATTCAGTACTTC. This sequence encodes CASSQAPPRGAKNIQYF.

The genes are TRBV27 and TRBJ2-2; a weak D match, TRBD1 (5 bases). CDR3 length: 15 amino acids. Germline V gene sequence: CDR1 MNHEY, CDR2 SMNVEV (reference sequence). With 8 bases removed from V and 4 bases from J, the gap between germline ends came to 17 bases. In DNA, the CDR3 is TGTGCCAGCTCCCTCACCCAGGGCTTCACCGGGGAGCTGTTTTTT. Translating it yields CASSLTQGFTGELFF.

In its sample, this clone was seen once. V usage is TRBV5-1 and J usage is TRBJ1-2, with 8 positions matching TRBD1. CDR1 and CDR2 (germline): SGHRS, YFSETQ. This CDR3 spans 16 amino acids. With V trimmed by 0 bases and J by 5 bases, 9 bases remained unmatched. CDR3: CASSLVPDRAVYGYTF. CDR3 DNA sequence: TGCGCCAGCAGCTTGGTCCCGGACAGGGCAGTATATGGCTACACCTTC.

The J gene is TRBJ1-1, the V gene TRBV6-5; D gene unclear. Germline V CDR1 and CDR2: MNHEY, SVGAGI. This CDR3 has 13 residues. With 4 bases removed from V and 0 bases from J, the gap between germline ends came to 6 bases. The CDR3: CASSWYMNTEAFF. In nucleotides, the CDR3 is TGTGCCAGCAGTTGGTACATGAACACTGAAGCTTTCTTT.

This chain links TRBV21-1 with TRBJ1-2; the D call in the table, TRBD1, was not verified against the DNA. TRBV21-1 is recorded as a pseudogene. This CDR3 is built from 15 residues. The chain's CDR3 is CASSGSYGRDYGYTF. The CDR3 nucleotides read TGTGCCAGCAGCGGGTCTTACGGCAGGGACTATGGCTACACCTTC.

The V gene is TRBV5-1, the J gene TRBJ1-6; TRBD1 is a possible D gene (5 bases). CDR3 length: 16 amino acids. The germline gives CDR1 SGHRS, CDR2 YFSETQ. V was shortened by 4 bases and J by 3 bases, with 14 bases between the two germline ends. The CDR3 loop is CASSHGTQGYNSPLHF. The CDR3 DNA reads TGCGCCAGCAGCCATGGGACCCAGGGCTATAATTCACCCCTCCACTTT.